A selection of T cell receptor beta chains follows, all from one sample in a study of T cell responses to AZD1222 COVID-19 vaccine. Using immunoSEQ multiplex PCR, the repertoire was profiled, and TCRdb retains in-frame clones only, with some absent. The sample records approximately 140,000 clones, about 93% being singletons. The input for sequencing was peripheral blood, taken on day 0 of AZD1222 vaccination. These receptors came from an adult in good health. The CDR3 runs from the conserved cysteine through the conserved F or W. A D gene is named only where the DNA matches it firmly. Size tells how often a clone was seen (once, few, many) or the class of an expanded clone, and some rows leave it out.

d_call,clone_size,j_call,v_call,cdr3_aa,cdr3_nt
NA,NA,TRBJ2-3,TRBV20-1,CSARVSDTQYF,TGCAGTGCTAGGGTTTCAGATACGCAGTATTTT
NA,NA,TRBJ1-4,TRBV2,CAIQSPDPDEKLFF,TGTGCCATACAATCTCCAGACCCGGATGAAAAACTGTTTTTT
NA,NA,TRBJ1-4,TRBV7-9,CASSFWTSGEKLFF,TGTGCCAGCAGCTTCTGGACGTCGGGTGAAAAACTGTTTTTT
NA,NA,TRBJ1-5,TRBV3-1/TRBV3-2,CASSPTNSSPQPQHF,TGTGCCAGCAGCCCAACTAACAGTTCCCCCCAGCCCCAGCATTTT
NA,NA,TRBJ1-1,TRBV13,CASSGGGEGKVEAFF,TGTGCCAGCAGCGGGGGTGGGGAGGGAAAAGTTGAAGCTTTCTTT
NA,NA,TRBJ2-7,TRBV5-6,CASSFSSSYEQYF,TGTGCCAGCAGCTTCAGCAGTTCCTACGAGCAGTACTTC
NA,NA,TRBJ2-3,TRBV30,CATRGVDTQYF,TGTGCTACACGCGGCGTGGATACGCAGTATTTT
TRBD1,NA,TRBJ2-5,TRBV5-4,CASSLSRTGEETQYF,TGTGCCAGCAGCTTGTCACGGACAGGGGAAGAGACCCAGTACTTC
NA,once,TRBJ2-3,TRBV12-5,CASGSMSDTQYF,TGTGCTAGTGGTTCTATGTCAGATACGCAGTATTTT
TRBD1,NA,TRBJ2-6,TRBV30,CACRPPHRGPGANVLTF,TGTGCCTGTAGACCACCTCACAGGGGGCCTGGGGCCAACGTCCTGACTTTC
NA,NA,TRBJ1-2,TRBV7-9,CAPTQGYTF,TGTGCCCCCACCCAAGGCTACACCTTC
TRBD2,NA,TRBJ2-5,TRBV11-2,CASSLSGTTQETQYF,TGTGCCAGCAGCCTAAGCGGGACTACTCAAGAGACCCAGTACTTC
NA,NA,TRBJ1-1,TRBV5-1,CASRTGLVGGGHGNTEAFF,TGCGCCAGCAGGACAGGACTAGTAGGTGGGGGACATGGGAACACTGAAGCTTTCTTT
NA,NA,TRBJ2-3,TRBV4-2,CASSQVAQGTDTQYF,TGTGCCAGCAGCCAAGTTGCCCAAGGCACAGATACGCAGTATTTT
TRBD1,NA,TRBJ1-2,TRBV6-5,CASKGDRANGDGYTF,TGTGCCAGCAAGGGCGACAGGGCTAACGGGGATGGCTACACCTTC
TRBD1,NA,TRBJ2-2,TRBV6-5,CASSYRGQGETGELFF,TGTGCCAGCAGTTACAGGGGGCAGGGAGAGACCGGGGAGCTGTTTTTT
NA,NA,TRBJ1-6,TRBV9,CASSAGYNSPLHF,TGTGCCAGCAGCGCAGGTTATAATTCACCCCTCCACTTT